This T cell receptor (beta chain) was retrieved from a study of blood T cell repertoires in COVID-19. Study summary: Sources were T cells, B-cell-depleted T cells, or PBMCs; the material itself was cDNA or gDNA.

The age range of participants was about 18 to 95 years, with residence in 20 to 25 US areas. The CDR3 has 13 residues. Germline lookup yields CDR1 GTSNPN and CDR2 SVGIG (reference sequence). The V gene lost 2 bases and the J gene lost 13 bases, with 20 bases spanning the gap. Assay used: immunoSEQ multiplex PCR; TCRdb lists only in-frame clones, some missing. The sample has 250,000 or so clones, around 90% seen once. This TCR was sampled from a man between 35 and 55 years old who had been exposed to COVID-19. The specimen sequenced was PBMCs or T cells enriched from blood (not recorded which). The chain employs TRBV30 and TRBJ1-2, with a possible D match to TRBD1 (6 bases). This chain's CDR3 is CAWSTGGGPYFTF. As DNA, the CDR3 is TGTGCCTGGAGTACCGGTGGGGGCCCCTACTTCACCTTC. Supplemented by reference TRBV30 and TRBJ1-2, the full variable domain reads SQTIHQWPATLVQPVGSPLSLECTVEGTSNPNLYWYRQAAGRGLQLLFYSVGIGQISSEVPQNLSASRPQDRQFILSSKKLLLSDSGFYLCAWSTGGGPYFTFGSGTRLTVV.